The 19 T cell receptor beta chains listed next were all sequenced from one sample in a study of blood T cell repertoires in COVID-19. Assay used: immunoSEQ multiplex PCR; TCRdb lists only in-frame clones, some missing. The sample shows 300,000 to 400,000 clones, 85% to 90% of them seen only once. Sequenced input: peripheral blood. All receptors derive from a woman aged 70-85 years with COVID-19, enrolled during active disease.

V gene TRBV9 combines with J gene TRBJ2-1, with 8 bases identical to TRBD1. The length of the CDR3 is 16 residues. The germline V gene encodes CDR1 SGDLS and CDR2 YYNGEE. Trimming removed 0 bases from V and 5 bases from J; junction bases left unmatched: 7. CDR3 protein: CASSVAGTGTNNEQFF. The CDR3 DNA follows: TGTGCCAGCAGCGTAGCAGGGACAGGAACCAACAATGAGCAGTTCTTC.

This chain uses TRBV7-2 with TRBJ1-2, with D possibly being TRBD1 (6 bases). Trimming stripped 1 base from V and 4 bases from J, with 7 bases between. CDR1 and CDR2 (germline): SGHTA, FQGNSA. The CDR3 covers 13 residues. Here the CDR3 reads CASSLDRVYGYTF. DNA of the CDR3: TGTGCCAGCAGCTTAGACAGGGTCTATGGCTACACCTTC.

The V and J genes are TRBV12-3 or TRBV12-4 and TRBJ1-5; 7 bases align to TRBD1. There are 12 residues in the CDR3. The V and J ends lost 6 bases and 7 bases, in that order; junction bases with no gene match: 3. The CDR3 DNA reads TGTGCCAGCAGGCTACAGGGGCAGCCCCAGCATTTT. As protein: CASRLQGQPQHF.

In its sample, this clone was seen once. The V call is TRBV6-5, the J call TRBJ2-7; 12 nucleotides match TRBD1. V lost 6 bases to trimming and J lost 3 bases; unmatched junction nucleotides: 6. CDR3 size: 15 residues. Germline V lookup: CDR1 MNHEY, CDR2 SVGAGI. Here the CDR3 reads CASSHRDRGLYEQYF. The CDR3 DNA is TGTGCCAGCAGCCACCGGGACAGGGGGCTCTACGAGCAGTACTTC.

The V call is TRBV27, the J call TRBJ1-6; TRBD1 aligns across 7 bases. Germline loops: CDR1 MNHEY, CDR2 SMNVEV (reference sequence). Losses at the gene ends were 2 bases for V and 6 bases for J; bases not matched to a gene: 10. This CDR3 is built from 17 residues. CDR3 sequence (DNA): TGTGCCAGCAGTTTAAGGACCGGGACAGTCGTTAATTCACCCCTCCACTTT. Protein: CASSLRTGTVVNSPLHF.

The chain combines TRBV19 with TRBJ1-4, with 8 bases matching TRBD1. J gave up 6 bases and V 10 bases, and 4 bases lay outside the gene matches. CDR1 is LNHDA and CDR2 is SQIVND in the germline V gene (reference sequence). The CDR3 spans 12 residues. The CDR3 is CATGQGDEKLFF. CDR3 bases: TGTGCCACCGGACAGGGAGATGAAAAACTGTTTTTT. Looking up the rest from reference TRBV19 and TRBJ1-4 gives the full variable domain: DGGITQSPKYLFRKEGQNVTLSCEQNLNHDAMYWYRQDPGQGLRLIYYSQIVNDFQKGDIAEGYSVSREKKESFPLTVTSAQKNPTAFYLCATGQGDEKLFFGSGTQLSVL.

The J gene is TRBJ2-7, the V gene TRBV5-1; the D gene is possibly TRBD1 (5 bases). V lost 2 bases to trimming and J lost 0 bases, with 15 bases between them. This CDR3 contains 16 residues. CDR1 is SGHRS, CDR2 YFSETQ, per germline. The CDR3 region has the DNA TGCGCCAGCAGCTTAGGGGTCCAAAGGAGCTCCTACGAGCAGTACTTC. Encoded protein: CASSLGVQRSSYEQYF.

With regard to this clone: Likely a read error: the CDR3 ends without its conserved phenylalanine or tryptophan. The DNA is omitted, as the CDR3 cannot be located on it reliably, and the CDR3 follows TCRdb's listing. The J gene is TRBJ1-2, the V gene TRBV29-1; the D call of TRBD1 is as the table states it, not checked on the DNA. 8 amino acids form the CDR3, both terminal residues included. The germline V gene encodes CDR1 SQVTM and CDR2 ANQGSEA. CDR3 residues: CSAHRGSD.

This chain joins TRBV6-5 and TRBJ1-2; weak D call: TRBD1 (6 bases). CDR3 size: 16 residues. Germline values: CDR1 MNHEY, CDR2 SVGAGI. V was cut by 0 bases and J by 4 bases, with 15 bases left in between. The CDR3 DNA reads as TGTGCCAGCAGTTACTCTATGGGGGCATGGGGCTATGGCTACACCTTC. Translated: CASSYSMGAWGYGYTF.

The CDR3 here is CASSLAPGSGVGDTQYF. DNA of the CDR3: TGCGCCAGCAGCTTGGCCCCCGGGAGCGGGGTGGGCGATACGCAGTATTTT. V is TRBV5-1 and J is TRBJ2-3; TRBD2 aligns across 7 bases. The CDR3 has 17 residues. J was trimmed by 6 bases and V by 0 bases; bases with no gene match: 13. The germline V gene has CDR1 SGHRS and CDR2 YFSETQ.

CDR3 loop: CASSLSGSTDTQYF. In nucleotides, the CDR3 is TGTGCCAGCAGCTTATCCGGGAGCACAGATACGCAGTATTTT. The rearrangement uses TRBV11-2 and TRBJ2-3; D unclear. V lost 2 bases and J 0 bases, leaving 6 bases between the germline ends. The CDR3 extends over 14 amino acids. The germline gives CDR1 SGHAT, CDR2 FQNNGV.

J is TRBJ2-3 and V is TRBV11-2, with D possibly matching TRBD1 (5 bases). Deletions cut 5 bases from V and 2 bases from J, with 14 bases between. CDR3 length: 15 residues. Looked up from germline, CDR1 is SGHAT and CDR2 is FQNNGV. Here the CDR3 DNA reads TGTGCCAGCAGCAAGACAGTTGGGTCCACAGATACGCAGTATTTT. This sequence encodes CASSKTVGSTDTQYF.

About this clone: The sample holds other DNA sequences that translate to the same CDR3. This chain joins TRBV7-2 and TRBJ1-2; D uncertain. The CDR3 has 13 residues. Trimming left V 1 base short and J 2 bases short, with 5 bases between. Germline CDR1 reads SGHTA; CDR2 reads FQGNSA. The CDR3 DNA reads TGTGCCAGCAGCTTAGGAGGGAACTATGGCTACACCTTC. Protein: CASSLGGNYGYTF.

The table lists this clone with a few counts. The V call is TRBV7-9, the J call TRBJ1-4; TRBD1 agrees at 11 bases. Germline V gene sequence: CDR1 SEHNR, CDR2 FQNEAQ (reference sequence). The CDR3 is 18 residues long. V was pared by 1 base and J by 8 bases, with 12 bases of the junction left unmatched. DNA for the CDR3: TGTGCCAGCAGCTTAGGTGGAGGACAGGGGGCCCAAAGGGAAAAACTGTTTTTT. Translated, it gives CASSLGGGQGAQREKLFF.

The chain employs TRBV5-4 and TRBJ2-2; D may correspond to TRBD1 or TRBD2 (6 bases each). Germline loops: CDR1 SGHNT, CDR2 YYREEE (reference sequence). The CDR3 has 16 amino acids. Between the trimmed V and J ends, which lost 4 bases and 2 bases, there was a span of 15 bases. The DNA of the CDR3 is TGTGCCAGCAGCATGGGGGGCCCACTTAACACCGGGGAGCTGTTTTTT. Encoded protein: CASSMGGPLNTGELFF.

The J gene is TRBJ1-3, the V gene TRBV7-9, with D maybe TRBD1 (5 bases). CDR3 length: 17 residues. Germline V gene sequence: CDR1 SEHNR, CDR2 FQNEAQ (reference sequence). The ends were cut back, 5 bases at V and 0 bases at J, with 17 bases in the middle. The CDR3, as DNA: TGTGCCAGCAGCACGACGGAGACAGCCGTCTCTGGAAACACCATATATTTT. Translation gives CASSTTETAVSGNTIYF.

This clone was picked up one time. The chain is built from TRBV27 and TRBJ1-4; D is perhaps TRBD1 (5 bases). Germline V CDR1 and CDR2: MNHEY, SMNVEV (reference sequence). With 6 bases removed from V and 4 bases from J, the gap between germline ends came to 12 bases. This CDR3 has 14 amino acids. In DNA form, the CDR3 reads TGTGCCAGCAGCCCACAGGTCTATAATGAAAAACTGTTTTTT. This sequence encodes CASSPQVYNEKLFF.

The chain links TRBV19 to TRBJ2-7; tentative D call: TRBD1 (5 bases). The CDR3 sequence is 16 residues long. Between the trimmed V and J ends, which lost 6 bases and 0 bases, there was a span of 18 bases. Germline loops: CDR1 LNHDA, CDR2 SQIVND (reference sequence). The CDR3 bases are TGTGCCAGTAGCACACTGGACAAGGGGTACTCCTACGAGCAGTACTTC. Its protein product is CASSTLDKGYSYEQYF.

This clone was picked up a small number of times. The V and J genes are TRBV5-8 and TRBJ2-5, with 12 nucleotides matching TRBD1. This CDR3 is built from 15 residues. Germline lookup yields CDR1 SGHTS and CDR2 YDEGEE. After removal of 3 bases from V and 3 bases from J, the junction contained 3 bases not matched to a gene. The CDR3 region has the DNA TGTGCCAGCAGCTCGGGGACAGGGGGCGAAGAGACCCAGTACTTC. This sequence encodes CASSSGTGGEETQYF.